This record covers a single TCR beta chain. The data belong to a study of CDR3 diversity in severe acne. Via MiXCR, TCRdb re-called the PCR reads, giving one row per CDR3 protein. Seen here are about 93,000 distinct CDR3 sequences, roughly 52% observed once, and the top ten hold about 9.5%. This CDR3 contains 13 residues. Germline-derived CDR1 and CDR2 are SGHRS and YFSETQ. This TCR derives from a male donor in good health, serving as a control. Sequencing was performed on blood. This rearrangement joins TRBV5-1 to TRBJ2-7, with 13 bases lining up with TRBD2. The DNA end is a closer match to TRBJ2-1, so the J assignment may be wrong. CDR3 amino acids: CASRTSGSNEQFF. The CDR3 bases are TGCGCCAGCCGGACTAGCGGGAGCAATGAGCAGTTCTTC.